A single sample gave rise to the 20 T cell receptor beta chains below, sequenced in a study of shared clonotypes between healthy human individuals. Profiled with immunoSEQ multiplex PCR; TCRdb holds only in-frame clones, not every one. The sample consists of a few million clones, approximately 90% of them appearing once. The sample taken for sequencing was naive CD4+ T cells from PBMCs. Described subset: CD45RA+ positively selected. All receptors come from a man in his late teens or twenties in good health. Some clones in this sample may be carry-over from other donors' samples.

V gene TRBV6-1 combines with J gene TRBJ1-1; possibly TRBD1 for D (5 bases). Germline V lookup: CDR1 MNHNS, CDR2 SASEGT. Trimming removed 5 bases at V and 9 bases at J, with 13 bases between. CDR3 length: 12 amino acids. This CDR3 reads CASSLGLAKAFF. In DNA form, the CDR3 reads TGTGCCAGCAGTTTGGGGCTAGCTAAAGCTTTCTTT.

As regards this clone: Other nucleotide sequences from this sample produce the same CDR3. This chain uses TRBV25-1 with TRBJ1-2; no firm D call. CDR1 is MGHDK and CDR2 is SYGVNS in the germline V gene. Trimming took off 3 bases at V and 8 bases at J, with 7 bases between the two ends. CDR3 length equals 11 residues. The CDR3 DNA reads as TGTGCCAGCAGTGAGGGTGGCGGCTACACCTTC. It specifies CASSEGGGYTF.

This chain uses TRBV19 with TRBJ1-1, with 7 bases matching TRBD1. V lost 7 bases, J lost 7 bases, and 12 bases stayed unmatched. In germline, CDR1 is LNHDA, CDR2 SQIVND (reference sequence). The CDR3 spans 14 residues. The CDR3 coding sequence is TGTGCCAGTATCCTCTCAGGAAGGGGGCATGAAGCTTTCTTT. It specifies CASILSGRGHEAFF.

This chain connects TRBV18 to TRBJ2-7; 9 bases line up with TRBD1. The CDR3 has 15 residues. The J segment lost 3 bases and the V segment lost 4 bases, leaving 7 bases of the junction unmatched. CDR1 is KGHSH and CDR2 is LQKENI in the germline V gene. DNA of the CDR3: TGTGCCAGCTCACTTGTTGGGACAGGGATCTACGAGCAGTACTTC. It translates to CASSLVGTGIYEQYF.

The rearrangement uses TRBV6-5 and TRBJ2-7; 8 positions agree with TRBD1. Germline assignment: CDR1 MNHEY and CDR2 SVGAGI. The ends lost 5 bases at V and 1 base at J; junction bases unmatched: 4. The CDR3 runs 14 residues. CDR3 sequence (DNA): TGTGCCAGCAGTGACAGGGGCTTATCCTACGAGCAGTACTTC. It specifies CASSDRGLSYEQYF.

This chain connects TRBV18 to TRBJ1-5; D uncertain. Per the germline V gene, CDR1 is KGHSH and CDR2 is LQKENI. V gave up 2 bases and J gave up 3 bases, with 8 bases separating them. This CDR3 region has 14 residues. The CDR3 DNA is TGTGCCAGCTCACCAGCGGGCTACAATCAGCCCCAGCATTTT. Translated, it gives CASSPAGYNQPQHF. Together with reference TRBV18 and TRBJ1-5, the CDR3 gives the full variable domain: NAGVMQNPRHLVRRRGQEARLRCSPMKGHSHVYWYRQLPEEGLKFMVYLQKENIIDESGMPKERFSAEFPKEGPSILRIQQVVRGDSAAYFCASSPAGYNQPQHFGDGTRLSIL.

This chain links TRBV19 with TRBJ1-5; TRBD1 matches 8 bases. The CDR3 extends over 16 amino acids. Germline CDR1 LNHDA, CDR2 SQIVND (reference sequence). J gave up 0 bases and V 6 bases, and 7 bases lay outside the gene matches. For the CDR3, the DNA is TGTGCCAGTAGCACTATACAGGGGGATAGCAATCAGCCCCAGCATTTT. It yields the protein CASSTIQGDSNQPQHF. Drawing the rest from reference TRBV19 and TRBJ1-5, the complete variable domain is DGGITQSPKYLFRKEGQNVTLSCEQNLNHDAMYWYRQDPGQGLRLIYYSQIVNDFQKGDIAEGYSVSREKKESFPLTVTSAQKNPTAFYLCASSTIQGDSNQPQHFGDGTRLSIL.

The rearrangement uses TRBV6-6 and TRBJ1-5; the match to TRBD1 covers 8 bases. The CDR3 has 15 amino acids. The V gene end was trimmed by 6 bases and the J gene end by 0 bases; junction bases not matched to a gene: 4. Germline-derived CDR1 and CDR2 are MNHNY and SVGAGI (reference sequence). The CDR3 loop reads CASSWTGNSNQPQHF. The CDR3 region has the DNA TGTGCCAGCAGCTGGACAGGGAATAGCAATCAGCCCCAGCATTTT.

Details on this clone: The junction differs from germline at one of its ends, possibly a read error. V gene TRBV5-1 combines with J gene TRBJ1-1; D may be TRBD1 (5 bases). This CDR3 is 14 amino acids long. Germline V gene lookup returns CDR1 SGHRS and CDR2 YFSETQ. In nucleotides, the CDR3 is TGCGCCAGCAGCTTTGGGGGAGTGAAAACTGAAGCTTTCTTT. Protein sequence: CASSFGGVKTEAFF.

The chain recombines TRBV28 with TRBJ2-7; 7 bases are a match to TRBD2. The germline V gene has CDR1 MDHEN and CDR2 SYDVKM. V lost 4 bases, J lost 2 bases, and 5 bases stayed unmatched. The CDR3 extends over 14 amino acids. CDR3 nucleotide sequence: TGTGCCAGCAGTTCACCGGGGGGTCCCTACGAGCAGTACTTC. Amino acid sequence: CASSSPGGPYEQYF.

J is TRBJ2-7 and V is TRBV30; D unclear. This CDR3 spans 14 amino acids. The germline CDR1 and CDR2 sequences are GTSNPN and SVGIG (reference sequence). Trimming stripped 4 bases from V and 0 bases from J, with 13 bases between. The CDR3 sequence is CAWNIPPNSYEQYF. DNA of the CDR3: TGTGCCTGGAATATACCCCCAAACTCCTACGAGCAGTACTTC.

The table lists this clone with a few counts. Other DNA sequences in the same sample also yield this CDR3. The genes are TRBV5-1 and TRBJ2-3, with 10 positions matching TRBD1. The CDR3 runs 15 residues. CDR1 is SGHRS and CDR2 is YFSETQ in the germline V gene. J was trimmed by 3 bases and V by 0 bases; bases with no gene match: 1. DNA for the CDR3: TGCGCCAGCAGCTTGGGACAGGGGGCGACAGATACGCAGTATTTT. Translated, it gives CASSLGQGATDTQYF.

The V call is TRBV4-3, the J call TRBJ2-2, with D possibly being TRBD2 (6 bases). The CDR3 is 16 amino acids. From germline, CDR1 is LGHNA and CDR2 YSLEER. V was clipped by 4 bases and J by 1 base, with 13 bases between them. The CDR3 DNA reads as TGCGCCAGCAGCCGAAGCACCGGGAGGAACACCGGGGAGCTGTTTTTT. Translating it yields CASSRSTGRNTGELFF.

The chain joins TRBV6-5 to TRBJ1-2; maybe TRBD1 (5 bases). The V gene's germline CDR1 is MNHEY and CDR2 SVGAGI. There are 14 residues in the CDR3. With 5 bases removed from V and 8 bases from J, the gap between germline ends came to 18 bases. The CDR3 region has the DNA TGTGCCAGCAGTACGACGGTCGATAGGGGAGGCTACACCTTC. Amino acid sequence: CASSTTVDRGGYTF.

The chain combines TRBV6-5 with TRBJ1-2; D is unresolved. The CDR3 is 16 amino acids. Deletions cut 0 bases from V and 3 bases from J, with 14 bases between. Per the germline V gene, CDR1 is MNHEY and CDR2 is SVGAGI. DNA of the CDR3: TGTGCCAGCAGTTACTCCCTCGCGACTACCTACTATGGCTACACCTTC. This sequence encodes CASSYSLATTYYGYTF.

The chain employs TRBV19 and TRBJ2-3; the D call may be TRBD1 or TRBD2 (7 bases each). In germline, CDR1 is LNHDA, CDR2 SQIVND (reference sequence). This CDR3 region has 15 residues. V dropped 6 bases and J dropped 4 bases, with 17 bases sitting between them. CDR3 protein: CASSGGRGRADTQYF. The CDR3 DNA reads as TGTGCCAGTAGCGGGGGCAGGGGGAGGGCAGATACGCAGTATTTT.

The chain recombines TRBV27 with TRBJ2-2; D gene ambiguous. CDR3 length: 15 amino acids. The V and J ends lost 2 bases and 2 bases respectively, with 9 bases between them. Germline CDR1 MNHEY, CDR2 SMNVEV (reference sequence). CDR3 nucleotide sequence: TGTGCCAGCAGTTTACTGTCTTTAAACACCGGGGAGCTGTTTTTT. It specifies CASSLLSLNTGELFF.

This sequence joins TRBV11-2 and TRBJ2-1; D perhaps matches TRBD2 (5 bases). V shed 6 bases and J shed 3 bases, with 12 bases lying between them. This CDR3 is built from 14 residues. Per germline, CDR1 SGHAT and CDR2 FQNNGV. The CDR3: CASSLGGVYNEQFF. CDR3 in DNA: TGTGCCAGCAGTCTTGGAGGAGTCTACAATGAGCAGTTCTTC.

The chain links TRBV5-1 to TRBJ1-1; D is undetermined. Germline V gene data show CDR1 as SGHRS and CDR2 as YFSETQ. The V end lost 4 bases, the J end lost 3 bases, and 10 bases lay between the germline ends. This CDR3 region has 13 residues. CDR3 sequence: CASSSDLYTEAFF. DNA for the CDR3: TGCGCCAGCAGCAGCGACCTATACACTGAAGCTTTCTTT.

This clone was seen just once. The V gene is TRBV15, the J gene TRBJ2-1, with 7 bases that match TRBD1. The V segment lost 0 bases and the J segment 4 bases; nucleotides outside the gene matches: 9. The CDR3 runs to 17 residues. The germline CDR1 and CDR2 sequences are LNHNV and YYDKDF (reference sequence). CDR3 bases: TGTGCCACCAGCAGAGACACCGGGACAGCTAATTACAATGAGCAGTTCTTC. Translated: CATSRDTGTANYNEQFF.